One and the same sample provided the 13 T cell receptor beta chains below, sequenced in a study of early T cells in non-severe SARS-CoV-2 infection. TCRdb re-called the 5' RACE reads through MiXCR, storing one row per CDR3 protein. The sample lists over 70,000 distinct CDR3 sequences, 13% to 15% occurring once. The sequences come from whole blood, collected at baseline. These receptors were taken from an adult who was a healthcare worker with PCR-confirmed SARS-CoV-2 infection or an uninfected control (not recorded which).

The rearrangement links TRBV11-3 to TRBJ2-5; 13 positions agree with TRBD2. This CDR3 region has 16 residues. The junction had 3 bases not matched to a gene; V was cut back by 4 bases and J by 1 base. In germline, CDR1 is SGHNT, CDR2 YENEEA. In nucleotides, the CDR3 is TGTGCCAGCAGCTCCGGGACTAGCGGGATCCAAGAGACCCAGTACTTC. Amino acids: CASSSGTSGIQETQYF.

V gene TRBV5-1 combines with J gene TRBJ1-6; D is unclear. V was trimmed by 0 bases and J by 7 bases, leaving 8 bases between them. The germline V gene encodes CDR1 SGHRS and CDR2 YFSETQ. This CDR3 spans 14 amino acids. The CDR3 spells CASSLESGNSPLHF. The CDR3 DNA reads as TGCGCCAGCAGCTTGGAATCAGGAAATTCACCCCTCCACTTT. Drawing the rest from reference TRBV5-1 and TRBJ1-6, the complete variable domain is KAGVTQTPRYLIKTRGQQVTLSCSPISGHRSVSWYQQTPGQGLQFLFEYFSETQRNKGNFPGRFSGRQFSNSRSEMNVSTLELGDSALYLCASSLESGNSPLHFGNGTRLTVT.

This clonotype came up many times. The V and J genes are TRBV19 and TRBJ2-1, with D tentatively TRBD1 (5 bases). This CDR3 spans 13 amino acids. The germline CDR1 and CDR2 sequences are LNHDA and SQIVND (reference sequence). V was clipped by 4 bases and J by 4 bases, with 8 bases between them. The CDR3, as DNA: TGTGCCAGTAGTAGGACACTTTACAATGAGCAGTTCTTC. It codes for CASSRTLYNEQFF.

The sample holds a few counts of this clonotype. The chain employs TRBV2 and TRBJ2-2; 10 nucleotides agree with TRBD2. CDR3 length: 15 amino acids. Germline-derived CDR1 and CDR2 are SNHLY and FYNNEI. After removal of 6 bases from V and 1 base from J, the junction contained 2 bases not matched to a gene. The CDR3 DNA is TGTGCCAGCAGGCGGACTAGCGGGAACACCGGGGAGCTGTTTTTT. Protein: CASRRTSGNTGELFF.

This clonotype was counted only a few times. CDR3 amino acids: CSAPVSGRSYEQYF. The CDR3 DNA reads as TGCAGTGCTCCAGTTAGCGGGAGGTCCTACGAGCAGTACTTC. The chain combines TRBV20-1 with TRBJ2-7, with 10 bases identical to TRBD2. J gave up 1 base and V 5 bases, and 5 bases lay outside the gene matches. The CDR3 is 14 amino acids. CDR1 is DFQATT and CDR2 is SNEGSKA in the germline V gene (reference sequence).

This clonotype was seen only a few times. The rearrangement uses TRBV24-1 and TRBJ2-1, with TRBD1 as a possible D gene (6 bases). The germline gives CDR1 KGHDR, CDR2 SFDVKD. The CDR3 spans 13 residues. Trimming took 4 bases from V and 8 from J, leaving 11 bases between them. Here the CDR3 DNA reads TGTGCCACCAGTGAATACCAGGGGTATGAGCAGTTCTTC. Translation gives CATSEYQGYEQFF.

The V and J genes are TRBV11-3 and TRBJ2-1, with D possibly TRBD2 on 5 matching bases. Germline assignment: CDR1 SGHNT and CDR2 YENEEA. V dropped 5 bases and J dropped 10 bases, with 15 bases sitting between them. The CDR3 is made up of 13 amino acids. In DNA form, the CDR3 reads TGTGCCAGCAGCCCGAAGAGGGCGGGCGAGCAGTTCTTC. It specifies CASSPKRAGEQFF.

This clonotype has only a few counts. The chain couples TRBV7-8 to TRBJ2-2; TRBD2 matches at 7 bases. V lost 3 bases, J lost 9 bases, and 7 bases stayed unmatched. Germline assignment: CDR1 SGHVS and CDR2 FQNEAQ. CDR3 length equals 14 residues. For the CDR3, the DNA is TGTGCCAGCAGCTTGAGGGAGGGCCCTCGGGAGCTGTTTTTT. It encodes CASSLREGPRELFF.

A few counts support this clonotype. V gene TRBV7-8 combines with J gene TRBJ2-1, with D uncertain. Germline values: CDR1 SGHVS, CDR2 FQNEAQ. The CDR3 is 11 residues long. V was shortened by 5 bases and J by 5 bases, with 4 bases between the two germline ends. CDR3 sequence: CASSPDNEQFF. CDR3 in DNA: TGTGCCAGCAGCCCCGACAATGAGCAGTTCTTC.

CDR3 sequence reads: CASSLGTSQETQYF. The CDR3 bases are TGTGCCAGCAGCCTCGGGACTAGTCAAGAGACCCAGTACTTC. This chain joins TRBV7-2 and TRBJ2-5; 8 nucleotides agree with TRBD2. Germline V gene sequence: CDR1 SGHTA, CDR2 FQGNSA. The CDR3 runs 14 residues. V lost 5 bases to trimming and J lost 2 bases; unmatched junction nucleotides: 4. Full variable domain (remainder filled in from reference TRBV7-2 and TRBJ2-5): GAGVSQSPSNKVTEKGKDVELRCDPISGHTALYWYRQSLGQGLEFLIYFQGNSAPDKSGLPSDRFSAERTGGSVSTLTIQRTQQEDSAVYLCASSLGTSQETQYFGPGTRLLVL.

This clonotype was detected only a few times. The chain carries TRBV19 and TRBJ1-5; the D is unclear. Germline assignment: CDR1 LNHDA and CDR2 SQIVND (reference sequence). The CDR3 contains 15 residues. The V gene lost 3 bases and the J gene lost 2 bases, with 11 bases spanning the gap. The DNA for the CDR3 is TGTGCCAGTAGTATGGGCAGACCCCGCAATCAGCCCCAGCATTTT. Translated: CASSMGRPRNQPQHF.

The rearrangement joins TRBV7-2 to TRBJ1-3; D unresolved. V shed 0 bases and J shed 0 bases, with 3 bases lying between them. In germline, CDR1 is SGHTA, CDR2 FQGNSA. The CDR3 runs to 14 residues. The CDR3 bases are TGTGCCAGCAGCTTAGCCTCCTCTGGAAACACCATATATTTT. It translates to CASSLASSGNTIYF.

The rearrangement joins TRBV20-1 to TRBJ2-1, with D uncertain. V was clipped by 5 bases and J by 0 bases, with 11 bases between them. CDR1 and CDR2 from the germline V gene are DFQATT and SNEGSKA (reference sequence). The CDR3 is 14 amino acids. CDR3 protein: CSAARWSSYNEQFF. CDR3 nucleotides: TGCAGTGCTGCTCGGTGGAGCTCCTACAATGAGCAGTTCTTC.